The rows below give T cell receptor beta chains drawn from one sample of a study of blood T cell repertoires in COVID-19. TCRdb's copy holds only in-frame clones and misses some; the assay was immunoSEQ multiplex PCR. The table shows some 95,000 clones, with about 78% occurring only once. Sequenced material: peripheral blood. These receptors were taken from a man between 45 and 60 years old who had recovered from COVID-19. Both conserved end residues are part of each CDR3. The D gene is left open where the match is weak. Expanded clones get a size class; other rows say once, few or many, or leave the size out.

j_gene: TRBJ1-5
d_gene: TRBD1
abundance: once
v_gene: TRBV6-5
CDR3nt: TGTGCCAGCAGGCGGACAGGGGGTAATCAGCCCCAGCATTTT
CDR3aa: CASRRTGGNQPQHF

j_gene: TRBJ2-5
d_gene: NA
abundance: NA
v_gene: TRBV27
CDR3nt: TGTGCCAGCAGTTCTCGGGTAGGCGAGACCCAGTACTTC
CDR3aa: CASSSRVGETQYF

j_gene: TRBJ1-3
d_gene: NA
abundance: NA
v_gene: TRBV19
CDR3nt: TGTGCCAGTATTAAGAACAGGGCCACGGGAAACACCATATATTTT
CDR3aa: CASIKNRATGNTIYF

j_gene: TRBJ2-7
d_gene: NA
abundance: NA
v_gene: TRBV5-1
CDR3nt: TGCGCCAGCAGAAACATTCGAGACCGGGGCTACGAGCAGTACTTC
CDR3aa: CASRNIRDRGYEQYF

j_gene: TRBJ1-3
d_gene: NA
abundance: NA
v_gene: TRBV12-5
CDR3nt: TGTGCTAGTGGTTTAGGGGCTGGAAACACCATATATTTT
CDR3aa: CASGLGAGNTIYF

j_gene: TRBJ2-1
d_gene: NA
abundance: NA
v_gene: TRBV7-2
CDR3nt: TGTGCCAGCAGTTCCGGACAGTTGTCCACCCAGTTCTTC
CDR3aa: CASSSGQLSTQFF

j_gene: TRBJ2-3
d_gene: NA
abundance: NA
v_gene: TRBV5-4
CDR3nt: TGTGCCAGCAGCTTGTTTCCGGCAGATACGCAGTATTTT
CDR3aa: CASSLFPADTQYF

j_gene: TRBJ1-5
d_gene: TRBD1
abundance: NA
v_gene: TRBV4-1
CDR3nt: TGCGCCAGCAGCCAAGAGAGTGGGACAGGGCGCCAGCCCCAGCATTTT
CDR3aa: CASSQESGTGRQPQHF

j_gene: TRBJ1-2
d_gene: TRBD1
abundance: NA
v_gene: TRBV27
CDR3nt: TGTGCCAGCAGTAGGCAGGGACAGCTAGCCTATGGCTACACCTTC
CDR3aa: CASSRQGQLAYGYTF

j_gene: TRBJ1-4
d_gene: NA
abundance: NA
v_gene: TRBV7-9
CDR3nt: TGTGCCAGCAGCCTGACGGGACCTGGAGGGGAAAAACTGTTTTTT
CDR3aa: CASSLTGPGGEKLFF

j_gene: TRBJ1-5
d_gene: NA
abundance: NA
v_gene: TRBV19
CDR3nt: TGTGCCAGCTCCACATGGCGGGACCAGCCCCAGCATTTT
CDR3aa: CASSTWRDQPQHF

j_gene: TRBJ2-7
d_gene: NA
abundance: NA
v_gene: TRBV16
CDR3nt: TGTGCCAGCAGCCAGGCCGCCGAGCAGTACTTC
CDR3aa: CASSQAAEQYF

j_gene: TRBJ1-1
d_gene: NA
abundance: once
v_gene: TRBV21-1
CDR3nt: TGTGCCAGCAGCAAACCCGGCCAAAAACTAACTGAAGCTTTCTTT
CDR3aa: CASSKPGQKLTEAFF

j_gene: TRBJ2-5
d_gene: NA
abundance: NA
v_gene: TRBV28
CDR3nt: TGTGCCAGCACCGCGGGACAGCGAATGACCCAGTACTTC
CDR3aa: CASTAGQRMTQYF

j_gene: TRBJ1-2
d_gene: NA
abundance: NA
v_gene: TRBV20-1
CDR3nt: TGCAGTGCTACCCCAGTCTATGGCTACACCTTC
CDR3aa: CSATPVYGYTF

j_gene: TRBJ2-2
d_gene: NA
abundance: NA
v_gene: TRBV9
CDR3nt: TGTGCCAGCAGCGCCCGTGCATTGAGCGGGGAGCTGTTTTTT
CDR3aa: CASSARALSGELFF

j_gene: TRBJ2-1
d_gene: TRBD2
abundance: NA
v_gene: TRBV5-1
CDR3nt: TGCGCCAGCAGCGCCGGGACTAGCGGCGGATACAATGAGCAGTTCTTC
CDR3aa: CASSAGTSGGYNEQFF

j_gene: TRBJ1-4
d_gene: TRBD1
abundance: NA
v_gene: TRBV5-1
CDR3nt: TGCGCCAGCAGCCCACAGACAGGGGCCCTCGAAAAACTGTTTTTT
CDR3aa: CASSPQTGALEKLFF

j_gene: TRBJ2-3
d_gene: NA
abundance: NA
v_gene: TRBV12-5
CDR3nt: TGTGCTAGTGGCCAAGCGACAGATACGCAGTATTTT
CDR3aa: CASGQATDTQYF

j_gene: TRBJ2-5
d_gene: NA
abundance: NA
v_gene: TRBV5-1
CDR3nt: TGCGCCAGCAGCTTGGCCGTCAGGGGAGAAGAGACCCAGTACTTC
CDR3aa: CASSLAVRGEETQYF

j_gene: TRBJ2-5
d_gene: TRBD1
abundance: NA
v_gene: TRBV6-5
CDR3nt: TGTGCCAGCAACGGACAGGGACCTCGGGAGACCCAGTACTTC
CDR3aa: CASNGQGPRETQYF

j_gene: TRBJ2-1
d_gene: NA
abundance: NA
v_gene: TRBV7-3
CDR3nt: TGTGCCAGCAGCTTCGGGGGACTCAATGAGCAGTTCTTC
CDR3aa: CASSFGGLNEQFF

j_gene: TRBJ2-3
d_gene: NA
abundance: NA
v_gene: TRBV29-1
CDR3nt: TGCAGCGTTGAATCGGGTTATACGCAGTATTTT
CDR3aa: CSVESGYTQYF

j_gene: TRBJ1-1
d_gene: NA
abundance: few
v_gene: TRBV7-8
CDR3nt: TGTGCCAGCAGCGCCAAAGGGAGGGACACTGAAGCTTTCTTT
CDR3aa: CASSAKGRDTEAFF

j_gene: TRBJ1-4
d_gene: NA
abundance: NA
v_gene: TRBV19
CDR3nt: TGTGCCAGTAGTATAGGGGCCGCAACTAATGAAAAACTGTTTTTT
CDR3aa: CASSIGAATNEKLFF

j_gene: TRBJ2-7
d_gene: NA
abundance: NA
v_gene: TRBV10-1
CDR3nt: TGCGCCAGCAGCCCCTGTTTAGCCTGCGAGCAGTACTTC
CDR3aa: CASSPCLACEQYF

j_gene: TRBJ2-3
d_gene: TRBD2
abundance: NA
v_gene: TRBV19
CDR3nt: TGTGCCAGTAGTATAGGGTACGGGGGGGGCACAGATACGCAGTATTTT
CDR3aa: CASSIGYGGGTDTQYF

j_gene: TRBJ2-2
d_gene: NA
abundance: NA
v_gene: TRBV4-2
CDR3nt: TGTGCCAGCAGCCAAGGTCGGGTGGGGCACGGGACTCGACTGAACACCGGGGAGCTGTTTTTT
CDR3aa: CASSQGRVGHGTRLNTGELFF

j_gene: TRBJ2-3
d_gene: TRBD2
abundance: NA
v_gene: TRBV10-3
CDR3nt: TGTGCCATCAGTGGGGGACTAGCGGGAGTAGCGGATACGCAGTATTTT
CDR3aa: CAISGGLAGVADTQYF

j_gene: TRBJ1-2
d_gene: TRBD1
abundance: NA
v_gene: TRBV7-9
CDR3nt: TGTGCCAGCAGCTTAGTACAGGGGGCACTCTATGGCTACACCTTC
CDR3aa: CASSLVQGALYGYTF

j_gene: TRBJ1-2
d_gene: TRBD1
abundance: few
v_gene: TRBV7-2
CDR3nt: TGTGCCAGCACCGAGCGGGCCGCCGGAGCAGGGGGCTATGGCTACACCTTC
CDR3aa: CASTERAAGAGGYGYTF